These 23 T cell receptor beta chains came from one sample sequenced in a study of chemoradiotherapy in HPV16-positive cancers. Produced via immunoSEQ multiplex PCR; TCRdb's table is partial and in-frame only. The data show 17,000 or so clones, 85% to 95% seen once. The sample was blood, taken from a patient who underwent chemoradiotherapy. These receptor sequences come from a human donor with HPV-associated anogenital cancer.

V usage is TRBV19 and J usage is TRBJ1-1; D may be TRBD1 (5 bases). V shed 2 bases and J shed 3 bases, with 10 bases lying between them. The germline CDR1 and CDR2 sequences are LNHDA and SQIVND (reference sequence). The CDR3 length is 14 residues. CDR3 bases: TGTGCCAGTAGTATAAGGGGCACGGACACTGAAGCTTTCTTT. Translating it yields CASSIRGTDTEAFF. Drawing the rest from reference TRBV19 and TRBJ1-1, the complete variable domain is DGGITQSPKYLFRKEGQNVTLSCEQNLNHDAMYWYRQDPGQGLRLIYYSQIVNDFQKGDIAEGYSVSREKKESFPLTVTSAQKNPTAFYLCASSIRGTDTEAFFGQGTRLTVV.

The chain uses TRBV18 and TRBJ1-5; 8 positions match TRBD1. The V and J ends lost 3 bases and 2 bases, in that order; junction bases with no gene match: 9. CDR1 and CDR2 (germline): KGHSH, LQKENI. The CDR3 runs to 17 residues. The CDR3 DNA sequence: TGTGCCAGCTCACCTTCCCAATGGGGACAGGGCAATCAGCCCCAGCATTTT. Its translation is CASSPSQWGQGNQPQHF.

The count of this clone is one. V usage is TRBV6-5 and J usage is TRBJ1-6; a weak D match, TRBD1 (6 bases). The CDR3 is 15 residues long. Looked up from germline, CDR1 is MNHEY and CDR2 is SVGAGI. Trimming shortened V by 6 bases and J by 8 bases, and 17 bases separated the two germline ends. The CDR3 spells CASRPNQGQHSPLHF. For the CDR3, the DNA is TGTGCCAGCAGGCCCAATCAGGGGCAACATTCACCCCTCCACTTT.

This chain links TRBV7-9 with TRBJ1-6; D unclear. Trimming removed 4 bases from V and 8 bases from J, with 6 bases in between. CDR1 SEHNR and CDR2 FQNEAQ come from the germline V gene (reference sequence). This CDR3 region has 12 residues. CDR3 amino acids: CASSSGDSPLHF. The CDR3, as DNA: TGTGCCAGCAGCTCAGGAGATTCACCCCTCCACTTT.

The rearrangement links TRBV20-1 to TRBJ1-5, with D unresolved. The V gene's germline CDR1 is DFQATT and CDR2 SNEGSKA (reference sequence). The CDR3 is 11 amino acids. Between the trimmed V and J ends, which lost 0 bases and 9 bases, there was a span of 6 bases. The CDR3: CSAREDGPQHF. The DNA of the CDR3 is TGCAGTGCTAGAGAGGACGGGCCCCAGCATTTT.

The gene calls are TRBV5-1 and TRBJ2-1, with 7 positions matching TRBD2. The CDR3 contains 15 residues. The ends lost 4 bases at V and 5 bases at J; junction bases unmatched: 9. Per germline, CDR1 SGHRS and CDR2 YFSETQ. The CDR3 region is CASSNFGTTHNEQFF. DNA of the CDR3: TGCGCCAGCAGCAATTTCGGGACTACCCACAATGAGCAGTTCTTC.

The V and J genes are TRBV5-4 and TRBJ2-2, with 12 bases fitting TRBD1. The germline gives CDR1 SGHNT, CDR2 YYREEE (reference sequence). This CDR3 has 16 amino acids. Unmatched junction bases numbered 6, after V lost 4 bases and J lost 5 bases. The CDR3 nucleotides are TGTGCCAGCAGCCGGGGGGGACAGGGGGCAACCGGGGAGCTGTTTTTT. Its protein product is CASSRGGQGATGELFF.

This chain joins TRBV1 and TRBJ2-7. TRBV1 is a documented pseudogene. The CDR3 contains 15 residues. The DNA for the CDR3 is TGCACCAGCAGCCAAGAATGTGACCTCTCCTACGAGCAGTACTTC. Encoded protein: CTSSQECDLSYEQYF.

The CDR3 spells CASSAGTGLNTDTQYF. The CDR3 DNA sequence: TGTGCCAGCAGCGCCGGGACAGGGCTCAACACAGATACGCAGTATTTT. The chain combines TRBV5-6 with TRBJ2-3, with TRBD1 matching over 9 bases. From germline, CDR1 is SGHDT and CDR2 YYEEEE. V was clipped by 4 bases and J by 2 bases; unmatched bases: 8. The length of the CDR3 is 16 residues.

The chain links TRBV9 to TRBJ1-2; 8 bases fit TRBD1. Germline V gene data show CDR1 as SGDLS and CDR2 as YYNGEE. V lost 1 base to trimming and J lost 4 bases; unmatched junction nucleotides: 9. The CDR3 covers 16 residues. DNA for the CDR3: TGTGCCAGCAGCGTAAATGGACAGGGTGGGAGCTATGGCTACACCTTC. This encodes CASSVNGQGGSYGYTF.

CDR3 in amino acids: CASSLVAGNTGELFF. The CDR3 DNA reads as TGTGCCAGCAGCTTAGTGGCCGGCAATACCGGGGAGCTGTTTTTT. V and J are TRBV7-2 and TRBJ2-2; D remains ambiguous. Germline-derived CDR1 and CDR2 are SGHTA and FQGNSA. V gave up 1 base and J gave up 5 bases, with 11 bases separating them. This CDR3 region has 15 residues.

The chain is built from TRBV14 and TRBJ1-4; D ambiguous. CDR3 length: 14 residues. The ends were cut back, 1 base at V and 6 bases at J, with 9 bases in the middle. Germline V gene data show CDR1 as SGHDN and CDR2 as FVKESK. The CDR3 loop reads CASSQGKRDEKLFF. As DNA, the CDR3 is TGTGCCAGCAGCCAAGGGAAGAGGGATGAAAAACTGTTTTTT.

DNA of the CDR3: TGTGCCAGCAGGTTCGACAGGGGAAGCAATCAGCCCCAGCATTTT. Its translation is CASRFDRGSNQPQHF. The chain recombines TRBV2 with TRBJ1-5; 8 nucleotides align to TRBD1. This CDR3 comprises 15 residues. V dropped 6 bases and J dropped 1; count of bases not matched to a gene: 5. CDR1 SNHLY and CDR2 FYNNEI come from the germline V gene.

The genes are TRBV5-1 and TRBJ2-2; 8 bases are a match to TRBD2. V lost 4 bases to trimming and J lost 3 bases; unmatched junction nucleotides: 2. CDR3 length: 14 residues. Germline CDR1 is SGHRS and CDR2 is YFSETQ. CDR3 amino acids: CASSGTRHTGELFF. The CDR3 DNA reads as TGCGCCAGCAGCGGGACTAGACACACCGGGGAGCTGTTTTTT.

This clone was detected once. V is TRBV6-6 and J is TRBJ1-1; D remains ambiguous. The CDR3 has 14 amino acids. The V end was cut by 3 bases, the J end by 5 bases, with 13 bases between. Germline CDR1 is MNHNY and CDR2 is SVGAGI (reference sequence). CDR3 loop: CASSYSGGGTEAFF. The CDR3, as DNA: TGTGCCAGCAGTTATTCGGGCGGTGGGACTGAAGCTTTCTTT.

The chain employs TRBV27 and TRBJ1-5; TRBD1 aligns across 8 bases. This CDR3 region has 16 residues. The junction had 11 bases not matched to a gene; V was cut back by 5 bases and J by 5 bases. CDR1 is MNHEY and CDR2 is SMNVEV in the germline V gene (reference sequence). The CDR3 here is CASSPLTGVRDQPQHF. The CDR3 coding sequence is TGTGCCAGCAGTCCCCTGACAGGGGTTAGGGATCAGCCCCAGCATTTT.

The J gene is TRBJ1-6, the V gene TRBV5-6, with D unclear. Between the trimmed V and J ends, which lost 4 bases and 6 bases, there was a span of 5 bases. Germline V gene lookup returns CDR1 SGHDT and CDR2 YYEEEE. The CDR3 totals 12 residues. CDR3 protein: CASSAINSPLHF. As DNA, the CDR3 is TGTGCCAGCAGCGCCATTAATTCACCCCTCCACTTT.

The CDR3 loop is CASSYTTGSDQPQHF. In DNA form, the CDR3 reads TGTGCCAGCAGTTACACGACAGGGTCGGATCAGCCCCAGCATTTT. V usage is TRBV6-5 and J usage is TRBJ1-5; TRBD1 aligns across 7 bases. The germline CDR1 and CDR2 sequences are MNHEY and SVGAGI. CDR3 length: 15 amino acids. V lost 2 bases, J lost 5 bases, and 6 bases stayed unmatched.

The chain has TRBV6-6 and TRBJ2-5; no reliable D call. V gave up 0 bases and J gave up 5 bases, with 7 bases separating them. The CDR3 loop spans 13 amino acids. CDR1 and CDR2 from the germline V gene are MNHNY and SVGAGI (reference sequence). The CDR3 reads CASSYSQRETQYF. The DNA for the CDR3 is TGTGCCAGCAGTTACTCTCAGAGGGAGACCCAGTACTTC.

The chain couples TRBV18 to TRBJ2-7; possibly TRBD2 for D (6 bases). The V end was cut by 2 bases, the J end by 3 bases, with 11 bases between. The CDR3 has 14 residues. Germline V CDR1 and CDR2: KGHSH, LQKENI. The CDR3 DNA reads TGTGCCAGCTCACCAGGGAGGACCAACTACGAGCAGTACTTC. Translated: CASSPGRTNYEQYF.

The rearrangement uses TRBV7-2 and TRBJ2-1; maybe TRBD1 (5 bases). CDR3 length: 12 residues. Germline-derived CDR1 and CDR2 are SGHTA and FQGNSA. V gave up 1 base and J gave up 13 bases, with 11 bases separating them. The CDR3 DNA sequence: TGTGCCAGCAGCTTAGGGGTTAGGGGCCAGTTCTTC. The encoded protein is CASSLGVRGQFF. Full variable domain (rest looked up from reference TRBV7-2 and TRBJ2-1): GAGVSQSPSNKVTEKGKDVELRCDPISGHTALYWYRQSLGQGLEFLIYFQGNSAPDKSGLPSDRFSAERTGGSVSTLTIQRTQQEDSAVYLCASSLGVRGQFFGPGTRLTVL.

This sequence joins TRBV19 and TRBJ2-3, with D unresolved. CDR1 is LNHDA, CDR2 SQIVND, per germline (reference sequence). V shed 3 bases and J shed 2 bases, with 15 bases lying between them. The CDR3 is 16 amino acids. The DNA for the CDR3 is TGTGCCAGTAGTATTTCCTTTTTCCAGAACACAGATACGCAGTATTTT. It translates to CASSISFFQNTDTQYF. The variable domain in full, completed from reference TRBV19 and TRBJ2-3, reads DGGITQSPKYLFRKEGQNVTLSCEQNLNHDAMYWYRQDPGQGLRLIYYSQIVNDFQKGDIAEGYSVSREKKESFPLTVTSAQKNPTAFYLCASSISFFQNTDTQYFGPGTRLTVL.

V is TRBV2 and J is TRBJ2-7; D assignment may be TRBD1 or TRBD2 (5 bases each). This CDR3 contains 12 residues. The germline V gene encodes CDR1 SNHLY and CDR2 FYNNEI. Trimming took off 0 bases at V and 7 bases at J, with 7 bases between the two ends. The CDR3 DNA follows: TGTGCCAGCAGTGAAGCGTGGGGGGAGCAGTACGTC. As protein: CASSEAWGEQYV.